This T cell receptor (beta chain) was sequenced during a study of sequential checkpoint blockade in melanoma. Sequencing was performed with immunoSEQ multiplex PCR; in TCRdb, only in-frame clones are kept and a portion is missing. The repertoire holds 25,000 to 30,000 clones, with approximately 86% as singletons. As to treatment: randomized to nivolumab then ipilimumab (arm A) or the reverse (arm B). The V and J ends lost 4 bases and 6 bases respectively, with 9 bases between them. Germline V gives CDR1 MNHNS, CDR2 SASEGT. The CDR3 contains 12 residues. The sample here was CD8+ T cells sorted from blood (inferred from file names), taken from a patient given nivolumab and ipilimumab in sequence. This receptor was identified in a human donor with melanoma. V and J are TRBV6-1 and TRBJ1-1, with D uncertain. The CDR3 region is CASSARGPEAFF. The CDR3 DNA reads as TGTGCCAGCAGTGCCAGAGGGCCTGAAGCTTTCTTT.